This T cell receptor (beta chain) was observed in a study of blood T cell repertoires in COVID-19. About the study: Acute and convalescent COVID-19 specimens originated in the United States, Italy and Spain.

Germline CDR1 MGHRA, CDR2 YSYEKL. The CDR3 loop spans 17 amino acids. J lost 0 bases, V lost 0 bases, and 4 bases had no gene match. As processed by the authors: Amplifying reference gene primers gave estimates of nucleated cell counts. The method was immunoSEQ multiplex PCR; TCRdb's version includes in-frame clones alone and lacks a portion of them. Clone size and the V and J calls come from that table; the DNA yielded D and trimming. The sample has about 400,000 clones, roughly 91% seen once. The source is a woman in her thirties who had recovered from COVID-19. The sample comprised PBMCs or T cells enriched from blood (not recorded which). The chain links TRBV4-1 to TRBJ1-4; TRBD1 aligns across 7 bases. The CDR3 DNA is TGCGCCAGCAGCCAAGATGGACAGGCTGCAACTAATGAAAAACTGTTTTTT. This sequence encodes CASSQDGQAATNEKLFF.